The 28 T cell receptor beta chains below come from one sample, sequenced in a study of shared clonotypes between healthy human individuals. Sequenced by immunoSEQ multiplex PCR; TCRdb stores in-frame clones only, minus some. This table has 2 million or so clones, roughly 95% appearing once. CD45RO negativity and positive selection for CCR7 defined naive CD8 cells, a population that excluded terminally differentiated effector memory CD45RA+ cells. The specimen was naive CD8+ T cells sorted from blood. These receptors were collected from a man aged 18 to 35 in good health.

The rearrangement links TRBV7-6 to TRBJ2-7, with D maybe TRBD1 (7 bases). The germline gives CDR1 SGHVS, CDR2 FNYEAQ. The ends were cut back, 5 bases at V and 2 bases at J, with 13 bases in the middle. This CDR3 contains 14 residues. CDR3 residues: CASSPQGGPYEQYF. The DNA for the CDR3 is TGTGCCAGCAGCCCCCAGGGGGGACCCTACGAGCAGTACTTC.

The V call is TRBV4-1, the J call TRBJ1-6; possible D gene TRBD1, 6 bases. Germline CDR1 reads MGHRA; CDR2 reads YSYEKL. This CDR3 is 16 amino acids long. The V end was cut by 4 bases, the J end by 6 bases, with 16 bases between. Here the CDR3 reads CASSLAPGALNSPLHF. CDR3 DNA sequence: TGCGCCAGCAGCCTAGCCCCAGGGGCCCTTAATTCACCCCTCCACTTT.

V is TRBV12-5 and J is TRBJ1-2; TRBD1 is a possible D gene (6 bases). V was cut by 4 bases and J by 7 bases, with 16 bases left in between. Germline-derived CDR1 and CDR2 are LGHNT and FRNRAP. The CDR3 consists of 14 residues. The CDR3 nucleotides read TGTGCTAGTGGTTCCCGAGGGGGTATAATTGGCTACACCTTC. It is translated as CASGSRGGIIGYTF. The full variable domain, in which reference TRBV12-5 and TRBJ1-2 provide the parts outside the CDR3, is DARVTQTPRHKVTEMGQEVTMRCQPILGHNTVFWYRQTMMQGLELLAYFRNRAPLDDSGMPKDRFSAEMPDATLATLKIQPSEPRDSAVYFCASGSRGGIIGYTFGSGTRLTVV.

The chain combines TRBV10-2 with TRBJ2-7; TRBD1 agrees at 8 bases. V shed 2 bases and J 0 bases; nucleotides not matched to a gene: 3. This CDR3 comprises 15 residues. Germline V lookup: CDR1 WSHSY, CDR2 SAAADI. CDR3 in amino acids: CASSEHRGYSYEQYF. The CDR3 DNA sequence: TGCGCCAGCAGTGAGCACAGGGGGTACTCCTACGAGCAGTACTTC.

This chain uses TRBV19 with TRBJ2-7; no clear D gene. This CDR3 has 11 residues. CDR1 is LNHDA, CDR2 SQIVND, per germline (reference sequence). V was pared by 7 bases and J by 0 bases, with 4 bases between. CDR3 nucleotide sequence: TGTGCCAGTAAGGGCTCCTACGAGCAGTACTTC. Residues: CASKGSYEQYF.

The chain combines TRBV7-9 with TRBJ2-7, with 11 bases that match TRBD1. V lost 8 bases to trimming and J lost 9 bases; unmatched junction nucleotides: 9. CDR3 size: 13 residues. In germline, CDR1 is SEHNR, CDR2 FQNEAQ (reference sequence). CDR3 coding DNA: TGTGCCAGCGTGGGACAGGGGGGACGCGGGCAGTACTTC. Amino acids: CASVGQGGRGQYF.

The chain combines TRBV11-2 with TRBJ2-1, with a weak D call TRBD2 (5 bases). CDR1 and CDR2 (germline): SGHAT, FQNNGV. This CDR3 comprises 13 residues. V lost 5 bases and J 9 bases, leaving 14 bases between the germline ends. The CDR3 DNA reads TGTGCCAGCAGCCCGCCTAGCAGAATTGAGCAGTTCTTC. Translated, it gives CASSPPSRIEQFF.

The DNA for the CDR3 is TGTGCCAGCAGTTTCCCAACGGGACAGGACTACAATGAGCAGTTCTTC. It encodes CASSFPTGQDYNEQFF. J is TRBJ2-1 and V is TRBV28, with 8 bases fitting TRBD1. The CDR3 runs 16 residues. V shed 3 bases and J 3 bases; nucleotides not matched to a gene: 7. CDR1 MDHEN and CDR2 SYDVKM come from the germline V gene.

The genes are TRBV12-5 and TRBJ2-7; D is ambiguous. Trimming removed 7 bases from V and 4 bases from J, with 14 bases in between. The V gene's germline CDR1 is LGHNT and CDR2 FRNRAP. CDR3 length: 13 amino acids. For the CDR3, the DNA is TGTGCTAGTGCGGTAGGATCAACTTACGAGCAGTACTTC. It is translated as CASAVGSTYEQYF.

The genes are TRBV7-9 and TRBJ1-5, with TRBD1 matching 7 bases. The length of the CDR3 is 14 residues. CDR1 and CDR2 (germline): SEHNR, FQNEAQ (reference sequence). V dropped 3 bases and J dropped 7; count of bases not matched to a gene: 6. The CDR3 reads CASSFDQGGQPQHF. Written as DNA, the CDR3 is TGTGCCAGCAGCTTCGATCAGGGGGGACAGCCCCAGCATTTT.

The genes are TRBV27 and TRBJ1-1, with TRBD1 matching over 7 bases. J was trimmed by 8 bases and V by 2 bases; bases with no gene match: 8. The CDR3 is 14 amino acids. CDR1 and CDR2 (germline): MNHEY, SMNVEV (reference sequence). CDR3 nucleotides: TGTGCCAGCAGTTTAGAAGGACAGGTGGGCGAAGCTTTCTTT. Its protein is CASSLEGQVGEAFF.

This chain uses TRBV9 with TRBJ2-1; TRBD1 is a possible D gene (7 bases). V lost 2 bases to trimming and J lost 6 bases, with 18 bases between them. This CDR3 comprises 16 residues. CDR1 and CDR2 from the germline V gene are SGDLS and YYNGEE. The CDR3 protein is CASSVGGQLASNEQFF. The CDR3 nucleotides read TGTGCCAGCAGCGTGGGGGGACAGCTAGCTTCCAATGAGCAGTTCTTC.

This CDR3 is CASSLWGGAARREQYF. The CDR3 DNA reads as TGTGCCAGCAGTTTATGGGGGGGGGCCGCTCGGCGCGAGCAGTACTTC. The chain uses TRBV28 and TRBJ2-7, with D possibly TRBD2 on 7 matching bases. Germline CDR1 and CDR2: MDHEN and SYDVKM. This CDR3 contains 16 residues. The V and J ends lost 0 bases and 6 bases respectively, with 18 bases between them.

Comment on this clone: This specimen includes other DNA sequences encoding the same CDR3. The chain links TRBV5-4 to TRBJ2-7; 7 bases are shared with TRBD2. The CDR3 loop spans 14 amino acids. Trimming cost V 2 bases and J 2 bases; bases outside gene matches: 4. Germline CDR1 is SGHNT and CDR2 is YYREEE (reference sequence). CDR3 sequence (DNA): TGTGCCAGCAGCTTAACGGGGGGTCCCTACGAGCAGTACTTC. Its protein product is CASSLTGGPYEQYF.

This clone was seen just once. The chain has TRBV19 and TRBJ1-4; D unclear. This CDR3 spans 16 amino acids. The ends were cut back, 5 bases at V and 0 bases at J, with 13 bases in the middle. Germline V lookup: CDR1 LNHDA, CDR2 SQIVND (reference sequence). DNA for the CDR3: TGTGCCAGTAGTGACCCAGGCGGCCCAACTAATGAAAAACTGTTTTTT. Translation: CASSDPGGPTNEKLFF. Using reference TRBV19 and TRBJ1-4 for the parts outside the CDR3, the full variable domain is DGGITQSPKYLFRKEGQNVTLSCEQNLNHDAMYWYRQDPGQGLRLIYYSQIVNDFQKGDIAEGYSVSREKKESFPLTVTSAQKNPTAFYLCASSDPGGPTNEKLFFGSGTQLSVL.

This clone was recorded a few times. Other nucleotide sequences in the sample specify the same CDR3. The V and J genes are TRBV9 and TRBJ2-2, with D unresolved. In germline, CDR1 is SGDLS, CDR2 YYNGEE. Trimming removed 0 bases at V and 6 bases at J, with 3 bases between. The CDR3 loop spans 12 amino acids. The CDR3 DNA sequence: TGTGCCAGCAGCGTAGTCCCCGGGGAGCTGTTTTTT. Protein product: CASSVVPGELFF.

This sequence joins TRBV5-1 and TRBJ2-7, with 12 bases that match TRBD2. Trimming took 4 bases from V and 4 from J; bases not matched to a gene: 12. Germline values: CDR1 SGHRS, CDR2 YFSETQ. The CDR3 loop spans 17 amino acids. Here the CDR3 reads CASSPRLAGAALYEQYF. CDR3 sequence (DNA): TGCGCCAGCAGCCCGAGACTAGCGGGAGCCGCCTTATACGAGCAGTACTTC.

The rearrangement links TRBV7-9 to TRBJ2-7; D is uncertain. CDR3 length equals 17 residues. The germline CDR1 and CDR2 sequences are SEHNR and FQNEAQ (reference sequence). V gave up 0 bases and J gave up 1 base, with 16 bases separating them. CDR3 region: CASSLALGAADSYEQYF. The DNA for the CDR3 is TGTGCCAGCAGCTTAGCGCTCGGAGCCGCGGATTCCTACGAGCAGTACTTC.

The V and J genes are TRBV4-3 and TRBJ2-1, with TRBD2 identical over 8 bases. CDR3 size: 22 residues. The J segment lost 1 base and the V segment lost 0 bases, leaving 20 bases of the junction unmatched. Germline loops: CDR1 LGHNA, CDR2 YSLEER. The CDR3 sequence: CASSQEGDGLAGPDASYNEQFF. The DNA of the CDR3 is TGCGCCAGCAGCCAAGAGGGGGACGGACTAGCCGGTCCCGACGCTTCCTACAATGAGCAGTTCTTC.

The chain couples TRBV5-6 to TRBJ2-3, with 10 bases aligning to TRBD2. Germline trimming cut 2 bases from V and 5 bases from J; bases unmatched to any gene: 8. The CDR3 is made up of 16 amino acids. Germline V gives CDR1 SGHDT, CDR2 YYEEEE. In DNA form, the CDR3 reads TGTGCCAGCAGCTTAGGAGCGGGGGGGCCGGGAGATACGCAGTATTTT. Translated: CASSLGAGGPGDTQYF.

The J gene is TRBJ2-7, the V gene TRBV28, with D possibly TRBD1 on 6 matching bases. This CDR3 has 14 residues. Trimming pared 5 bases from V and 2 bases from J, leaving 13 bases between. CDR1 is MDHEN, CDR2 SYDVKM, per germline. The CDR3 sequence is CASSNRDTAYEQYF. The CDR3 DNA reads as TGTGCCAGCAGTAACCGGGACACAGCCTACGAGCAGTACTTC.

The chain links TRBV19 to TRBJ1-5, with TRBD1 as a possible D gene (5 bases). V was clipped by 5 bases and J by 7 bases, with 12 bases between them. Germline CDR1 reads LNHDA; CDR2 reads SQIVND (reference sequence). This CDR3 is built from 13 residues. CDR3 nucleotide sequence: TGTGCCAGTAGTGAAGGGGTCTTGCAGCCCCAGCATTTT. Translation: CASSEGVLQPQHF.

CDR3 in amino acids: CAPPTPGQNEKLFF. The CDR3 DNA follows: TGTGCCCCCCCTACACCGGGACAGAATGAAAAACTGTTTTTT. The chain is built from TRBV10-3 and TRBJ1-4, with 7 bases identical to TRBD1. Germline V lookup: CDR1 ENHRY, CDR2 SYGVKD. With 11 bases clipped from V and 5 bases from J, the junction kept 11 bases outside the gene matches. The CDR3 length is 14 residues.

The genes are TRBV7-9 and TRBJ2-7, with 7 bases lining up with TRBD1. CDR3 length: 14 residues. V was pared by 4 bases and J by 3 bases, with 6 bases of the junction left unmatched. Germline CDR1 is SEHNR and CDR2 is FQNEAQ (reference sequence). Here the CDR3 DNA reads TGTGCCAGCAGCTCCTCAACAGGGGACTACGAGCAGTACTTC. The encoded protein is CASSSSTGDYEQYF.

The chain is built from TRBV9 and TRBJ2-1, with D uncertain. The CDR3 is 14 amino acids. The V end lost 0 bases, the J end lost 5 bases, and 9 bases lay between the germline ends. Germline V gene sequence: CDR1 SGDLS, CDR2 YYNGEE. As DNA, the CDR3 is TGTGCCAGCAGCGTAGACGGCGGACACAATGAGCAGTTCTTC. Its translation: CASSVDGGHNEQFF.

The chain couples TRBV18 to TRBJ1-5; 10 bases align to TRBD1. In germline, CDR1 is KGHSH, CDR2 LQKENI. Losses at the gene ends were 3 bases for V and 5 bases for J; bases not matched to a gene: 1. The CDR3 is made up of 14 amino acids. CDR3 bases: TGTGCCAGCTCACCGGGGACAGGGGATCAGCCCCAGCATTTT. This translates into CASSPGTGDQPQHF.

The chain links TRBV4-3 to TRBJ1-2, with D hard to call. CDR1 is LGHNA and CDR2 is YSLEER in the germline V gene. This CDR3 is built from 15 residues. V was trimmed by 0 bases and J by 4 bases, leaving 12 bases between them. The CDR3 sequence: CASSQEWGAGYGYTF. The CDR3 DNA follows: TGCGCCAGCAGCCAAGAGTGGGGAGCGGGCTATGGCTACACCTTC.

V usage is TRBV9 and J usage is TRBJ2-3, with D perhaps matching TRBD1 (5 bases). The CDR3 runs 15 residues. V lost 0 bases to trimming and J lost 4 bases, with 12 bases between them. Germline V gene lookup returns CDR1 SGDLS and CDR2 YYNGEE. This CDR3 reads CASSVESGWADTQYF. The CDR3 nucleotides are TGTGCCAGCAGCGTAGAATCAGGGTGGGCAGATACGCAGTATTTT. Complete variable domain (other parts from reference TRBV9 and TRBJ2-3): DSGVTQTPKHLITATGQRVTLRCSPRSGDLSVYWYQQSLDQGLQFLIQYYNGEERAKGNILERFSAQQFPDLHSELNLSSLELGDSALYFCASSVESGWADTQYFGPGTRLTVL.